The rows below give T cell receptor beta chains drawn from one sample of a study of OX40 agonist ivuxolimab in advanced cancers. TCRdb's copy holds only in-frame clones and misses some; the assay was immunoSEQ multiplex PCR. The table has around 80,000 clones, about 85% seen once. The sequences come from CD4+ or CD8+ T cells sorted from blood, collected in a trial of the OX40 agonist ivuxolimab. The source of these receptors is an adult with an advanced solid tumor such as melanoma, head and neck, liver or kidney cancer. The CDR3 runs from the conserved cysteine through the conserved F or W. D genes are given only for firm matches. The size of a clone is reported for some rows only, either as once, few or many, or as a class for expanded clones.

clone_size,d_call,j_call,v_call,cdr3_nt,cdr3_aa
NA,TRBD2,TRBJ2-3,TRBV4-2,TGTGCCAGCAGCCAAGAAGCCAGCGGGAGATTCACAGATACGCAGTATTTT,CASSQEASGRFTDTQYF
few,NA,TRBJ1-2,TRBV9,TGTGCCAGCAGCCCCCAGGCAGGCGTAGATGGCTACACCTTC,CASSPQAGVDGYTF
NA,NA,TRBJ2-3,TRBV9,TGTGCCAGCAGCGCCCCGCTAACGGGAGCTAAAGATACGCAGTATTTT,CASSAPLTGAKDTQYF
NA,TRBD2,TRBJ2-7,TRBV7-2,TGTGCCAGCAGCTCCGGGACTAGCGGGACCCAAGGAGACTTC,CASSSGTSGTQGDF
NA,TRBD2,TRBJ2-5,TRBV7-2,TGTGCCAGCAGCGGAGTGGCGGGAGGTACCCAAGGGGCCCAGTACTTC,CASSGVAGGTQGAQYF
NA,NA,TRBJ1-3,TRBV7-7,TGTGCCAGCAGCTTAGGCACAGGGAACACCATATATTTT,CASSLGTGNTIYF
NA,TRBD2,TRBJ2-1,TRBV30,TGTGCCTGGATCCCCATCGGGACTAGCGGGAGGGCGGGATACAATGAGCAGTTCTTC,CAWIPIGTSGRAGYNEQFF
NA,NA,TRBJ1-5,TRBV7-9,TGTGCCACGGGGGGGCCCCCATATAGCAATCAGCCCCAGCATTTT,CATGGPPYSNQPQHF
NA,TRBD1,TRBJ1-2,TRBV6-5,TGTGCCAGCAGTTACTCCCGGGACAGGGCATATGGCTACACCTTC,CASSYSRDRAYGYTF
NA,NA,TRBJ2-5,TRBV5-6,TGTGCCAGCAGCTTGCCTGGTGCATGGGAGACCCAGTACTTC,CASSLPGAWETQYF
NA,TRBD1,TRBJ1-2,TRBV6-5,TGTGCCAGCAGTCAGACAGGGGACTATGGCTACACCTTC,CASSQTGDYGYTF
NA,TRBD1,TRBJ2-5,TRBV29-1,TGCAGCGCTTGGACAGGTTTTCAAGAGACCCAGTACTTC,CSAWTGFQETQYF
NA,NA,TRBJ2-5,TRBV11-2,TGTGCCAGCAGCGGTCGAGACGGGCGGACCCAGTACTTC,CASSGRDGRTQYF
NA,TRBD2,TRBJ2-3,TRBV7-9,TGTGCCAGCAGTTCGGGACTAGCGCCAGATACGCAGTATTTT,CASSSGLAPDTQYF
NA,NA,TRBJ2-5,TRBV9,TGTGCCAGCAGCGTAGGCCCTGTTGAGACCCAGTACTTC,CASSVGPVETQYF
NA,NA,TRBJ2-5,TRBV15,TGTGCCACCAGCACCGACTTGCGGGGGCCTCAAGAGACCCAGTACTTC,CATSTDLRGPQETQYF
NA,NA,TRBJ1-1,TRBV5-5,TGTGCCAGCAGCTTGGAAGGGGGGTCGAACACTGAAGCTTTCTTT,CASSLEGGSNTEAFF
NA,NA,TRBJ2-7,TRBV5-1,TGCGCCAGCAGCTTGTCAGGGGCCCTGGCCTACGAGCAGTACTTC,CASSLSGALAYEQYF
NA,TRBD2,TRBJ2-3,TRBV9,TGTGCCAGCACCCTAGCGGGTCACAGCACAGATACGCAGTATTTT,CASTLAGHSTDTQYF
few,TRBD1,TRBJ1-2,TRBV5-4,TGTGCCAGCAGCTGGGACCCGGGACAGGTTAAATTAGGCTACACCTTC,CASSWDPGQVKLGYTF
NA,NA,TRBJ2-4,TRBV5-3,TGTGCCAGAAGCTGGATCAGTTTGGTGGCCAAAAACATTCAGTACTTC,CARSWISLVAKNIQYF
NA,NA,TRBJ2-5,TRBV5-4,TGTGCCAGCCAAAGGAGAGAGACCCAGTACTTC,CASQRRETQYF
NA,NA,TRBJ1-6,TRBV30,TGTGCCTGGAGTGCCCTGGGGCTCTCGAATTCACCCCTCCACTTT,CAWSALGLSNSPLHF
NA,NA,TRBJ1-1,TRBV6-5,TGTGCCAGCAGTTACGGGGTGGGCGGGGCCACTGAAGCTTTCTTT,CASSYGVGGATEAFF
NA,NA,TRBJ2-5,TRBV27,TGTGCCAGCAGAAGAACACCCCAAGGGTTGGAGACCCAGTACTTC,CASRRTPQGLETQYF
NA,TRBD1,TRBJ1-1,TRBV19,TGTGCCAGTAGTCGACAGGGCAGAACTGAAGCTTTCTTT,CASSRQGRTEAFF
NA,TRBD1,TRBJ1-6,TRBV5-1,TGCGCCAGCAGCTTGAATCCCGGACAGGGGGTAAATTCACCCCTCCACTTT,CASSLNPGQGVNSPLHF
NA,TRBD1,TRBJ1-2,TRBV6-6,TGTGCCAGCAGTAAGGGACAGGGAGGACCCTATGGCTACACCTTC,CASSKGQGGPYGYTF
NA,NA,TRBJ2-7,TRBV5-4,TGTGCCAGCAGCCCCGCCGGGGGACTGGCGGGAATCGAGCAGTACTTC,CASSPAGGLAGIEQYF
NA,TRBD1,TRBJ2-7,TRBV5-4,TGTGCCAGCAGCCCCCCCGGGACAGGGCTCTCCTACGAGCAGTACTTC,CASSPPGTGLSYEQYF
NA,TRBD2,TRBJ2-3,TRBV2,TGTGCCAGCACCGACGAAGCGGGGGGCACAGATACGCAGTATTTT,CASTDEAGGTDTQYF
NA,TRBD1,TRBJ1-1,TRBV6-6,TGTGCCAGCAGTTCGACGACAGGGGGCACTGAAGCTTTCTTT,CASSSTTGGTEAFF
NA,NA,TRBJ1-4,TRBV5-6,TGTGCCAGCAGCTCACAGGGAATTTATCCTGAAAAACTGTTTTTT,CASSSQGIYPEKLFF
once,TRBD2,TRBJ2-5,TRBV12-5,TGTGCTAGTGGCTATGGGACGACCGACGAACTAGCGGGAGTTGAGACCCAGTACTTC,CASGYGTTDELAGVETQYF
NA,NA,TRBJ2-1,TRBV4-1,TGCGCCAGCAGCCAAGAGGGACACGACTACAATGAGCAGTTCTTC,CASSQEGHDYNEQFF
once,TRBD2,TRBJ2-7,TRBV10-2,TGCGCCAGCAGTGAGGGGCGCGGGGGGTCCTACGAGCAGTACTTC,CASSEGRGGSYEQYF
NA,TRBD1,TRBJ2-3,TRBV9,TGTGCCAGCAGCCGACAGGGTAACACAGATACGCAGTATTTT,CASSRQGNTDTQYF
NA,NA,TRBJ2-2,TRBV7-8,TGTGCCAGCATCCTTGGGACGGTGACTGGGGAGCTGTTTTTT,CASILGTVTGELFF
NA,TRBD1,TRBJ2-7,TRBV18,TGTGCCAGCTCGACGGGACAGGGAGCCTACGAGCAGTACTTC,CASSTGQGAYEQYF
NA,NA,TRBJ2-1,TRBV11-1,TGTGCCAGCAGGGACCCTCGGCGGGGCTCCTACAATGAGCAGTTCTTC,CASRDPRRGSYNEQFF
NA,NA,TRBJ1-1,TRBV27,TGTGCCAGCAGTTCATATGGTACAGGGTGGGCTGAAGCTTTCTTT,CASSSYGTGWAEAFF
NA,NA,TRBJ2-7,TRBV18,TGTGCCAGCTCACCACCTGCCAGGACCACGGGCGAGCAGTACTTC,CASSPPARTTGEQYF
NA,TRBD1,TRBJ1-1,TRBV5-1,TGCGCCAGCAGTTCAGACAGGGTGAACACTGAAGCTTTCTTT,CASSSDRVNTEAFF
NA,NA,TRBJ1-5,TRBV6-6,TGTGCCAGCAGTTACGATGGGCAGAATCAGCCCCAGCATTTT,CASSYDGQNQPQHF
NA,NA,TRBJ1-2,TRBV5-5,TGTGCCAGCAGCCAACCGGGACGCGTGGGGAATGGCTACACCTTC,CASSQPGRVGNGYTF
NA,NA,TRBJ1-3,TRBV4-1,TGCGCCAGCAGCCAGGACCTTACTCCCTCTGGAAACACCATATATTTT,CASSQDLTPSGNTIYF
few,TRBD2,TRBJ2-2,TRBV7-2,TGTGCCAGCAGCTTAGTATCGGGACTAGGGACCGGGGAGCTGTTTTTT,CASSLVSGLGTGELFF
NA,NA,TRBJ2-7,TRBV6-5,TGTGCCAGCAGTTACTCGACGGGGCGCCACCTCTACGAGCAGTACTTC,CASSYSTGRHLYEQYF
NA,NA,TRBJ1-2,TRBV2,TGTGCCAGCAGGGACGGACGGGGAGGATATGGCTACACCTTC,CASRDGRGGYGYTF